These T cell receptor beta chains were read from a single sample in a study of cytomegalovirus exposure and HLA in healthy donors. Profiled with immunoSEQ multiplex PCR; TCRdb holds only in-frame clones, not every one. Counted here are 150,000 to 200,000 clones, about 81% occurring once; the ten biggest clones make up 1% to 1.5%. Sequenced sample: PBMCs. These receptors originate from a woman in her twenties or thirties in good health and CMV-seronegative. The conserved cysteine and the conserved F or W are not part of the CDR3 here.

v_call cdr3_aa
TRBV6-1 ASTPLDRVNTEAF
TRBV19 ASRKDSLTEAF
TRBV25-1 ASSDSGRNNEQF
TRBV4-1 ASSHRGPGDTQY
TRBV28 ASTAGYNEQF
TRBV18 ASSPSGVRGSDGYT
TRBV6-4 ASAGQAGPTDTQY
TRBV7-2 ASSFRLAGALVGETQY
TRBV28 ASSFMGGQGIGPLH
TRBV2 AVWQASYEQY
TRBV7-2 ASSVTSGGAYEQY
TRBV7-8 ASSLVPGLDNQPQH
TRBV19 ASYTGHGYT
TRBV28 ASSLWATPEAF
TRBV9 ASSVEDTYTEAF
TRBV19 ASKRAMNTEAF
TRBV15 ATSRRDQPQH
TRBV27 ASSFPGQTEQF
TRBV4-1 ASSQDHGPSEQY
TRBV7-7 ASSPQGLETQY
TRBV19 ASWDRSPDTGELF
TRBV5-1 ASSGSGGARAQY
TRBV5-1 ASSPGQVTTRPDTEAF
TRBV6-6 ASSDSGQGAEAF
TRBV25-1 ASSGTGDNEQF
TRBV7-9 ASRRLTSGKYNEQF
TRBV19 ASSLQGNEQY
TRBV19 ASSMDRGQSNQPQH
TRBV7-3 ASSLIGTSGRDTQY
TRBV2 ASTARQGNQPQH
TRBV7-8 ASSLIPDPRRHTEAF
TRBV7-9 ASSSGRAFVSPISQY
TRBV5-6 ASSLGGLDNYVPQY
TRBV5-8 ASSSGTAYEQY
TRBV5-1 ASSLLLDEQY
TRBV5-6 ASSRDTTQETQY
TRBV19 ASSIGQVNEQF
TRBV29-1 SAQGLGETQY
TRBV27 ASSETRHGAKNIQY
TRBV28 ASSLGAPEAYGYT
TRBV6-5 ASRPTGRAYGYT
TRBV27 ASRGRSYEQY
TRBV2 ASKAGGWNTEAF
TRBV5-4 ASSLDRNQPQH
TRBV28 ASSFPQRGVGTQY
TRBV19 ASSSRVGGGADTQY
TRBV25-1 ASTAGTGGYT
TRBV4-1 ASSRPRQGPDYGYT
TRBV6-6 ASSPLRQGNEQY
TRBV5-1 ASSLEGQGSYEQY
TRBV7-9 ASSPFRAIGELF
TRBV6-5 ASSRQGDRVYEAF
TRBV28 ASSLTYRGQQETQY
TRBV7-2 ASSLRGRIGTEAF
TRBV2 ASSGGVSGTEAF
TRBV10-3 AIRALEGETEAF
TRBV19 AITDRRDYGYT
TRBV11-2 ASSPGQGHLPYEQY
TRBV7-8 ASSLDRGSNQPQH